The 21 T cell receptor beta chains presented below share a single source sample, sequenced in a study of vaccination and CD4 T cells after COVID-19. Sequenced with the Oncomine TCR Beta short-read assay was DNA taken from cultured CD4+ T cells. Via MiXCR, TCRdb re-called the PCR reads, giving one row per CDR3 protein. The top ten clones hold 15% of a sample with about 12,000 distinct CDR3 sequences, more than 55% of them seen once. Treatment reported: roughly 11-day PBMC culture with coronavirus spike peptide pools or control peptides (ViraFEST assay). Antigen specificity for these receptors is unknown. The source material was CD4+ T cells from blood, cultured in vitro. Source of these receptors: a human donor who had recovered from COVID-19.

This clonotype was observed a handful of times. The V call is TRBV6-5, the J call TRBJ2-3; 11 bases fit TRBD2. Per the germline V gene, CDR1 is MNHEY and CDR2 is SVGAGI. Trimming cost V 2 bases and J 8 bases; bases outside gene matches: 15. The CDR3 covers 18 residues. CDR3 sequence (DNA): TGTGCCAGCAGTTACAGGCCAAAACCTAGCGGGAGGATCGGTACGCAGTATTTT. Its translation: CASSYRPKPSGRIGTQYF.

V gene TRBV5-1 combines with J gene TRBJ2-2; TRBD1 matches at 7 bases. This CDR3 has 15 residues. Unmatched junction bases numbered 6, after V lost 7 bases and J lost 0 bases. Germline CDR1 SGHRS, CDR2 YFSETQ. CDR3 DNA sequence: TGCGCCAGCGAAACAGGGGCCCCGAACACCGGGGAGCTGTTTTTT. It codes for CASETGAPNTGELFF.

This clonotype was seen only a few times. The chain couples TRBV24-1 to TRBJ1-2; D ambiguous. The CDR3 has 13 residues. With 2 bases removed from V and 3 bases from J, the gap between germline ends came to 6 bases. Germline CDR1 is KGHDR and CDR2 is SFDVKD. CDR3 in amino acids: CATSDSRDYGYTF. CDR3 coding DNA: TGTGCCACCAGTGATTCTCGGGACTATGGCTACACCTTC.

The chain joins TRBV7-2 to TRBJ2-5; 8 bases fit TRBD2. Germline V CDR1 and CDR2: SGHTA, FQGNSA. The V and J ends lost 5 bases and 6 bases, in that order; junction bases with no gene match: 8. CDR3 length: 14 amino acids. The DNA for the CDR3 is TGTGCCAGCAGCCCGGGACTAGGATGGCAGACCCAGTACTTC. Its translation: CASSPGLGWQTQYF.

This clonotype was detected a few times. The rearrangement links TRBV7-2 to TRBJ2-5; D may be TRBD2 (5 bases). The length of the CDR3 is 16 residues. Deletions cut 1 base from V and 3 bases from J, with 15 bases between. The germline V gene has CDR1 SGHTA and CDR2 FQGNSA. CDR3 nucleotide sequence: TGTGCCAGCAGCTTAGTGGCTCTACTAGTTAAAGAGACCCAGTACTTC. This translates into CASSLVALLVKETQYF.

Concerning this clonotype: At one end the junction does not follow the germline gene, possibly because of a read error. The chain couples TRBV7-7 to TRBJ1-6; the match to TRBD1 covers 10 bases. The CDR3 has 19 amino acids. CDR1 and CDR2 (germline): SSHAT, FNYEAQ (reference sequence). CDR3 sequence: CASSPKGQGMWDWNSPLHF. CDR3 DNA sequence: TGTGCTAGCAGCCCAAAGGGACAGGGGATGTGGGATTGGAATTCACCCCTCCACTTT. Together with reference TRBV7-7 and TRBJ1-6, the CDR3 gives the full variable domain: GAGVSQSPRYKVTKRGQDVTLRCDPISSHATLYWYQQALGQGPEFLTYFNYEAQPDKSGLPSDRFSAERPEGSISTLTIQRTEQRDSAMYRCASSPKGQGMWDWNSPLHFGNGTRLTVT.

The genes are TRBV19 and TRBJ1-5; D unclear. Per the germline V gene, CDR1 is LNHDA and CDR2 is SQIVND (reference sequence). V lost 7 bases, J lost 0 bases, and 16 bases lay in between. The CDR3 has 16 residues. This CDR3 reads CASNFGQPYSNQPQHF. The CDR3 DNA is TGTGCCAGTAATTTCGGCCAGCCTTATAGCAATCAGCCCCAGCATTTT. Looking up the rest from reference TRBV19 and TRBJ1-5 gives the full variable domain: DGGITQSPKYLFRKEGQNVTLSCEQNLNHDAMYWYRQDPGQGLRLIYYSQIVNDFQKGDIAEGYSVSREKKESFPLTVTSAQKNPTAFYLCASNFGQPYSNQPQHFGDGTRLSIL.

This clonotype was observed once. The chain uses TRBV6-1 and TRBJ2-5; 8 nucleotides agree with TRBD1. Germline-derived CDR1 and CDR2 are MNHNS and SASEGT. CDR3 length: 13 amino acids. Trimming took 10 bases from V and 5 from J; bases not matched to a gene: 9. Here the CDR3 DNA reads TGTGCCACCAGGGGGCGCTTGATGGAGACCCAGTACTTC. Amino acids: CATRGRLMETQYF.

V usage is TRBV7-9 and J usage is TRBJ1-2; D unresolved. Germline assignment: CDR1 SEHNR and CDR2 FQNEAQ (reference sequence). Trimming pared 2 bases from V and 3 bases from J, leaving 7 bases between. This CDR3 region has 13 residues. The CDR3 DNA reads TGTGCCAGCAGCTTAATTGTGGACTATGGCTACACCTTC. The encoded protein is CASSLIVDYGYTF.

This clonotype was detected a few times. This chain's CDR3 is CSAGGTVGYTF. CDR3 in DNA: TGCAGTGCTGGGGGTACAGTGGGCTACACCTTC. The chain recombines TRBV20-1 with TRBJ1-2; D might be TRBD1 (5 bases). CDR1 is DFQATT and CDR2 is SNEGSKA in the germline V gene (reference sequence). Trimming left V 5 bases short and J 8 bases short, with 12 bases between. This CDR3 is 11 amino acids long.

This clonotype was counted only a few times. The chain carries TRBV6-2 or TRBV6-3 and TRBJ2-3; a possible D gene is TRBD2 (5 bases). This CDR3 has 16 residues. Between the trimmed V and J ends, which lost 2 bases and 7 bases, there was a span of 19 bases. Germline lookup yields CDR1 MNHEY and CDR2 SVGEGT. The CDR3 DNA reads TGTGCCAGCAGTTACCCCTACACTAGAGATGGAAATACGCAGTATTTT. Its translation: CASSYPYTRDGNTQYF.

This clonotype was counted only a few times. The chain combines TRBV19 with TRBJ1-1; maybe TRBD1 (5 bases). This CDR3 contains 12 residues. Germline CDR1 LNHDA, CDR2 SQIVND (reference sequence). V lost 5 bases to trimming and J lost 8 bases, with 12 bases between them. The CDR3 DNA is TGTGCCAGTAGTGGGGCATTCAGAGAAGCTTTCTTT. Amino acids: CASSGAFREAFF.

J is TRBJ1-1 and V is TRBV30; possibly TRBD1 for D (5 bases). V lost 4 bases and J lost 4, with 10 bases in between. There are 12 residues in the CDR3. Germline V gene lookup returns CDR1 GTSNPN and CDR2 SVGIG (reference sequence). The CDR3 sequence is CAWMRDSTEAFF. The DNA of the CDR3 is TGTGCCTGGATGCGAGACAGCACTGAAGCTTTCTTT.

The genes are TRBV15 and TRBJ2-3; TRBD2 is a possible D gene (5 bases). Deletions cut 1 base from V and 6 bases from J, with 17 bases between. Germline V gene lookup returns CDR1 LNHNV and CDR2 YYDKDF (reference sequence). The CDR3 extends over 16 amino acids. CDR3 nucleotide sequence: TGTGCCACCAGCAGAGGATCCGGGATCCCACCCGATACGCAGTATTTT. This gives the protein CATSRGSGIPPDTQYF.

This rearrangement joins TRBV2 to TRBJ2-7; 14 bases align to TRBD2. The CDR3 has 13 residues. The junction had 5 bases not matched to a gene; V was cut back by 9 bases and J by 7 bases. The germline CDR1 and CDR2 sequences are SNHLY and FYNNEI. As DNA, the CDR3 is TGTGCCAGAGGACTAGCGGGAGGAAAAGAGCAGTACTTC. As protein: CARGLAGGKEQYF.

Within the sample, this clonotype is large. The CDR3 spells CASSDPRTSGSYEQYF. As DNA, the CDR3 is TGCGCCAGCAGTGACCCTAGGACTAGCGGGTCCTACGAGCAGTACTTC. This chain joins TRBV10-1 and TRBJ2-7; TRBD2 matches 11 bases. CDR1 and CDR2 (germline): WNHNN, SYGVQD (reference sequence). This CDR3 comprises 16 residues. J was trimmed by 1 base and V by 3 bases; bases with no gene match: 5.

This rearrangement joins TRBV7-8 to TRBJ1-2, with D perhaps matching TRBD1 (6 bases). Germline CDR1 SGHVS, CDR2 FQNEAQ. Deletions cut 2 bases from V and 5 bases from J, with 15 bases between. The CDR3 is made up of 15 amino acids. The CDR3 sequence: CASSLSGGVWYGYTF. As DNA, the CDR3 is TGTGCCAGCAGCTTATCGGGGGGCGTTTGGTATGGCTACACCTTC.

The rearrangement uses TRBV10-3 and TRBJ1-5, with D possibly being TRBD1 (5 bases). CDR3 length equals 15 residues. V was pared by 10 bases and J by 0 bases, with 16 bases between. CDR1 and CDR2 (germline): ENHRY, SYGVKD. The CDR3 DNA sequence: TGTGCCACCTCGACAGAACCCTATAGCAATCAGCCCCAGCATTTT. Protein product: CATSTEPYSNQPQHF.

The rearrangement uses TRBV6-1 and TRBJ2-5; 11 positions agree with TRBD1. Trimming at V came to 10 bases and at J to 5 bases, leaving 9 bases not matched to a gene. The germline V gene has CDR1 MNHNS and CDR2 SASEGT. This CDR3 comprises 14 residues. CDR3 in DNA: TGTGCCATCAGGAGGGGACAGGGGGGGGAGACCCAGTACTTC. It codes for CAIRRGQGGETQYF.

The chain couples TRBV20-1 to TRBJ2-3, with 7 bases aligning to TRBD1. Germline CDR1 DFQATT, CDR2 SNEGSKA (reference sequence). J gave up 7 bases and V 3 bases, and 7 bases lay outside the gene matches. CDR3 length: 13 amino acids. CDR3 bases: TGCAGTGCTAGGGGACAGTTGGAGTATACGCAGTATTTT. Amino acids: CSARGQLEYTQYF.

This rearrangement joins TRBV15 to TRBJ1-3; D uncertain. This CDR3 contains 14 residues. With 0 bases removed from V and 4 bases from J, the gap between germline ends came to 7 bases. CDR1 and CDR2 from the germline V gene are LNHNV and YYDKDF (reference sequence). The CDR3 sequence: CATSRDGEGNTIYF. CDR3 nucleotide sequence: TGTGCCACCAGCAGAGATGGGGAGGGAAACACCATATATTTT.